This T cell receptor (beta chain) was profiled in a study of T cell changes during pregnancy in multiple sclerosis. Only in-frame clones appear in the TCRdb table, and some are missing; sequencing was by immunoSEQ multiplex PCR. The table has tens of thousands of clones, around 91% seen once; the top ten hold approximately 1.3%. The V gene's germline CDR1 is SEHNR and CDR2 FQNEAQ (reference sequence). V dropped 6 bases and J dropped 5 bases, with 14 bases sitting between them. The CDR3 is made up of 14 amino acids. V is TRBV7-9 and J is TRBJ2-1, with a weak D call TRBD2 (5 bases). The source is a female donor in good health, enrolled as a control in a pregnancy study. The source material was peripheral blood, sampled in the third trimester of pregnancy. The CDR3 loop reads CASSSRAIHNEQFF. CDR3 nucleotides: TGTGCCAGCAGTTCGCGGGCCATACACAATGAGCAGTTCTTC.